The T cell receptor beta chain described here comes from a study of blood T cell repertoires in COVID-19. Study details: The study drew acute and convalescent COVID-19 samples from the United States, Italy and Spain. Nucleic acid was either cDNA or gDNA, and it came from T cells, B-cell-depleted T cells, or PBMCs.

V was pared by 4 bases and J by 2 bases, with 5 bases of the junction left unmatched. Looked up from germline, CDR1 is KGHSH and CDR2 is LQKENI. The CDR3 covers 14 residues. As processed by the authors: Nucleated cell number was recorded as an estimate derived from reference gene primer amplification. The repertoire was sequenced with immunoSEQ multiplex PCR; TCRdb's copy has only in-frame clones and lacks some. The DNA was the basis for D and trimming; V, J and clone size are from that table. This table has 210,000 or so clones, approximately 85% appearing once. Sequenced: peripheral blood. The TCR sequence derives from a man in his fifties with COVID-19, enrolled during active disease. The rearrangement joins TRBV18 to TRBJ2-7; 7 bases fit TRBD2. The CDR3 nucleotides read TGTGCCAGCTCACGGGAGGGGAGGGCCTACGAGCAGTACTTC. As protein: CASSREGRAYEQYF.